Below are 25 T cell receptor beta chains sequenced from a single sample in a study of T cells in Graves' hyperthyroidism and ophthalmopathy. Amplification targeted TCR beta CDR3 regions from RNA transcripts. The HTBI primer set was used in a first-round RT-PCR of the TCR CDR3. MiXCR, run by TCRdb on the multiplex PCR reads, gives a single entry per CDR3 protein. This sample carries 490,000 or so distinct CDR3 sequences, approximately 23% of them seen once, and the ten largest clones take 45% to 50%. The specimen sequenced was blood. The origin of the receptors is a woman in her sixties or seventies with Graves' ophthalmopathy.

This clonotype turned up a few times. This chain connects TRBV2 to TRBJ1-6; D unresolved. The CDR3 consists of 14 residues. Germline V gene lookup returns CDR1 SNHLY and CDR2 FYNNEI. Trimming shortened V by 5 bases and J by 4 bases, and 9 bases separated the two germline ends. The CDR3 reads CASSIDKYNSPLHF. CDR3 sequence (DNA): TGTGCCAGCAGTATCGACAAATATAATTCACCCCTCCACTTT.

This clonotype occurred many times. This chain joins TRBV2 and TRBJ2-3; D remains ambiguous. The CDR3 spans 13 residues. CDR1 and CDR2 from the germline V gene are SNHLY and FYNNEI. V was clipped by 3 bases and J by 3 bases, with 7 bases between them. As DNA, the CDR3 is TGTGCCAGCAGTGAGGCCCGGACAGATACGCAGTATTTT. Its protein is CASSEARTDTQYF.

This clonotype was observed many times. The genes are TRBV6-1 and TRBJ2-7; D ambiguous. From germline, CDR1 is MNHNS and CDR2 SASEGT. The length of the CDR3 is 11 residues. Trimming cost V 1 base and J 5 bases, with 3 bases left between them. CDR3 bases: TGTGCCAGCAGTGAAGTGAACGAGCAGTACTTC. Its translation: CASSEVNEQYF.

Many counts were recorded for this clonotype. CDR3 protein: CASSLWGEDTQYF. CDR3 DNA sequence: TGTGCCAGCAGTTTATGGGGGGAAGATACGCAGTATTTT. The J gene is TRBJ2-3, the V gene TRBV27; possibly TRBD2 for D (6 bases). The CDR3 runs to 13 residues. Trimming stripped 1 base from V and 5 bases from J, with 7 bases between. Germline CDR1 and CDR2: MNHEY and SMNVEV (reference sequence).

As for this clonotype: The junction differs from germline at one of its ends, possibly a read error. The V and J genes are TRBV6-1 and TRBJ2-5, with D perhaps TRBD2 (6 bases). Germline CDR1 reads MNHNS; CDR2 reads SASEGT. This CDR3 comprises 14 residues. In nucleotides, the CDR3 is TGTGCCATCAGTGAGCGGGCAGCACAAGAGACCCAGTACTTC. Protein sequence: CAISERAAQETQYF.

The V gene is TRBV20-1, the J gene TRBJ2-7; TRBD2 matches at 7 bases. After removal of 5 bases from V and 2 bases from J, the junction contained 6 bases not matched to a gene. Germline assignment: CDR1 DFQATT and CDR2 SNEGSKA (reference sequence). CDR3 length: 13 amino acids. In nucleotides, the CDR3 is TGCAGTGCTCCCCCTGGACTAGCCTACGAGCAGTACTTC. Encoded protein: CSAPPGLAYEQYF.

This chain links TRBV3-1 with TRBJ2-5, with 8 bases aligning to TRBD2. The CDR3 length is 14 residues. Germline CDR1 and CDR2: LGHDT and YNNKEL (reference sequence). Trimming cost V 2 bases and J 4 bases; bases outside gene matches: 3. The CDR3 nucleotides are TGTGCCAGCAGCCAAATCCTAGCGGGAGAGACCCAGTACTTC. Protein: CASSQILAGETQYF.

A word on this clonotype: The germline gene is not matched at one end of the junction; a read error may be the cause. The CDR3 region is CASSEQGGPREQYF. CDR3 sequence (DNA): TGCGCCAGCAGTGAACAGGGAGGCCCTCGGGAGCAGTACTTC. This rearrangement joins TRBV6-1 to TRBJ2-7; D possibly matches TRBD1 or TRBD2 (6 bases each). The CDR3 runs 14 residues. CDR1 is MNHNS and CDR2 is SASEGT in the germline V gene.

Written as DNA, the CDR3 is TGTGCCAGTAGTATTTTGGGGGACGCTAGCAATCAGCCCCAGCATTTT. It yields the protein CASSILGDASNQPQHF. The chain links TRBV19 to TRBJ1-5, with D possibly matching TRBD1 (5 bases). V was pared by 3 bases and J by 0 bases, with 12 bases between. Germline values: CDR1 LNHDA, CDR2 SQIVND (reference sequence). CDR3 length: 16 residues.

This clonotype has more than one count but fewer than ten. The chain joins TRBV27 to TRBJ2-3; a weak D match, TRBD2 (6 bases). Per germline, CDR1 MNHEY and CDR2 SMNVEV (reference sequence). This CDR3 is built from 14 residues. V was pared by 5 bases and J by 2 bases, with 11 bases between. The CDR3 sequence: CASSMGLNTDTQYF. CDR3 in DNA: TGTGCCAGCAGTATGGGACTTAACACAGATACGCAGTATTTT.

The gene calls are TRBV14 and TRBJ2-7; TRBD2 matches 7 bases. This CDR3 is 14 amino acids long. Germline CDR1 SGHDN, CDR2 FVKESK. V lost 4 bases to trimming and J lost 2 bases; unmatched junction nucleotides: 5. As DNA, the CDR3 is TGTGCCAGCAGCCTTATCCGGGGGGCCTACGAGCAGTACTTC. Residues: CASSLIRGAYEQYF.

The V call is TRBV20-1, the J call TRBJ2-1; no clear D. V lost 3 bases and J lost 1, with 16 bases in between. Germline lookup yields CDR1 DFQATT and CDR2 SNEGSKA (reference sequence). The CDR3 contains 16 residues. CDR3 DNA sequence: TGCAGTGCTAGTTCGGGCTCGGCGAGGTCCTACAATGAGCAGTTCTTC. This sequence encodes CSASSGSARSYNEQFF.

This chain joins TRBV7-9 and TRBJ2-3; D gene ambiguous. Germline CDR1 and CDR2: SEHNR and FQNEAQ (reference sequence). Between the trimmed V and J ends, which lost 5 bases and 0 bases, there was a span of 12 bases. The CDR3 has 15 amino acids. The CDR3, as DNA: TGTGCCAGCAGCGGTTTCCGTACTAGCACAGATACGCAGTATTTT. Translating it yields CASSGFRTSTDTQYF. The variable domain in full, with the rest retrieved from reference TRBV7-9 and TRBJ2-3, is DTGVSQNPRHKITKRGQNVTFRCDPISEHNRLYWYRQTLGQGPEFLTYFQNEAQLEKSRLLSDRFSAERPKGSFSTLEIQRTEQGDSAMYLCASSGFRTSTDTQYFGPGTRLTVL.

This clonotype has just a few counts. CDR3 protein: CASSMDRNYNEQFF. The CDR3 coding sequence is TGTGCCAGCAGCATGGACAGAAACTACAATGAGCAGTTCTTC. The chain joins TRBV7-8 to TRBJ2-1, with TRBD1 as a possible D gene (6 bases). The CDR3 loop spans 14 amino acids. The V end lost 5 bases, the J end lost 3 bases, and 11 bases lay between the germline ends. Germline values: CDR1 SGHVS, CDR2 FQNEAQ.

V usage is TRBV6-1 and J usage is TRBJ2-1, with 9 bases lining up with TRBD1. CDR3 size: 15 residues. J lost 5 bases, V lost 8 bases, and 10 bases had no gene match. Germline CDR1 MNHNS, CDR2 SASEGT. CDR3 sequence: CASGTHRGRNNEQFF. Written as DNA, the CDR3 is TGTGCCAGCGGTACCCACAGGGGGCGTAACAATGAGCAGTTCTTC.

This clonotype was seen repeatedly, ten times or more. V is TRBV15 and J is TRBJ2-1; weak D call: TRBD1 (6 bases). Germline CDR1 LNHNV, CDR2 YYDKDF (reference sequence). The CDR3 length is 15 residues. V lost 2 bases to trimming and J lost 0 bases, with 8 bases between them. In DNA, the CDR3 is TGTGCCACCAGCAGAACAGGGAGCTCCTACAATGAGCAGTTCTTC. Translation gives CATSRTGSSYNEQFF.

CDR3 in DNA: TGCGCCAGCGGAGGGGGCAGCGGGGAGCTGTTTTTT. Translating it yields CASGGGSGELFF. The chain joins TRBV5-1 to TRBJ2-2, with D maybe TRBD1 (7 bases). V gave up 7 bases and J gave up 7 bases, with 11 bases separating them. There are 12 residues in the CDR3. Germline CDR1 and CDR2: SGHRS and YFSETQ.

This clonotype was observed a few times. CDR3 loop: CASSVSLGDIQYF. The CDR3, as DNA: TGTGCCAGCAGCGTTTCCTTGGGAGACATTCAGTACTTC. The J gene is TRBJ2-4, the V gene TRBV11-2; D is perhaps TRBD2 (5 bases). The germline V gene encodes CDR1 SGHAT and CDR2 FQNNGV. V dropped 5 bases and J dropped 8 bases, with 13 bases sitting between them. The CDR3 contains 13 residues. The full variable domain, in which reference TRBV11-2 and TRBJ2-4 provide the parts outside the CDR3, is EAGVAQSPRYKIIEKRQSVAFWCNPISGHATLYWYQQILGQGPKLLIQFQNNGVVDDSQLPKDRFSAERLKGVDSTLKIQPAKLEDSAVYLCASSVSLGDIQYFGAGTRLSVL.

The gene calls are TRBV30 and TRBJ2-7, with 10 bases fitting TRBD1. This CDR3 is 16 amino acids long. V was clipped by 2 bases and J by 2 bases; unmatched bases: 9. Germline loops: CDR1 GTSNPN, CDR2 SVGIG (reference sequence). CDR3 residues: CAWSRGGTGVAYEQYF. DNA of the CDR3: TGTGCCTGGAGTCGAGGGGGGACAGGGGTTGCCTACGAGCAGTACTTC.

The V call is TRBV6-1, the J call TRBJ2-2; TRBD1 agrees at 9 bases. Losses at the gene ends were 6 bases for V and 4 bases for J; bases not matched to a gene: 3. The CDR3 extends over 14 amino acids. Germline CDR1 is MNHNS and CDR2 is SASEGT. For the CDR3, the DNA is TGTGCCAGCAGAGGGGACAGGGTCACCGGGGAGCTGTTTTTT. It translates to CASRGDRVTGELFF.

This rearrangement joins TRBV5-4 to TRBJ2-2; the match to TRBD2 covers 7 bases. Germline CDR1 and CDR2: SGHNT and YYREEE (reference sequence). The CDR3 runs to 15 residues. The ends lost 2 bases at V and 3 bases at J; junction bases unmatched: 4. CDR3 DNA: TGTGCCAGCAGCTTATTGGGGGGGGACACCGGGGAGCTGTTTTTT. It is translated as CASSLLGGDTGELFF.

CDR3 protein: CASSLRLAGVRTEYNEQFF. CDR3 DNA sequence: TGCGCCAGCAGCCTTAGACTAGCGGGAGTTAGGACTGAATACAATGAGCAGTTCTTC. The chain has TRBV5-1 and TRBJ2-1; 12 positions match TRBD2. This CDR3 region has 19 residues. V trimming: 4 bases; J trimming: 4 bases; junction bases outside the gene matches: 15. Germline values: CDR1 SGHRS, CDR2 YFSETQ.

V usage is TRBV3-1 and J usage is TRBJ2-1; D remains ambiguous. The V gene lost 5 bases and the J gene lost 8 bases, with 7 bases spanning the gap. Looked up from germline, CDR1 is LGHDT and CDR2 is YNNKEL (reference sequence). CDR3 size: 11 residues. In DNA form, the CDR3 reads TGTGCCAGCAGCGACCGGGATGAGCAGTTCTTC. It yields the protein CASSDRDEQFF.

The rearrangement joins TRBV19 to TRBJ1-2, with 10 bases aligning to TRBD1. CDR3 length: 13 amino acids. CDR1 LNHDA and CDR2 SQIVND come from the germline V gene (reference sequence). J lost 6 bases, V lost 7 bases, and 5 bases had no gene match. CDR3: CASTATGGNGYTF. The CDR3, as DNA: TGTGCCAGTACTGCGACAGGGGGCAATGGCTACACCTTC.

The CDR3: CASSTTSGSSYNEQFF. The CDR3 bases are TGCGCCAGCAGTACGACTAGCGGAAGCTCCTACAATGAGCAGTTCTTC. V is TRBV5-1 and J is TRBJ2-1; the match to TRBD2 covers 9 bases. V shed 5 bases, J shed 0 bases, and the junction held 6 bases outside the gene matches. The CDR3 totals 16 residues. Germline V lookup: CDR1 SGHRS, CDR2 YFSETQ.